This T cell receptor (beta chain) was profiled in a study of HIV-infected patients and healthy controls. The CDR3 sequence is 18 residues long. V trimming: 1 base; J trimming: 0 bases; junction bases outside the gene matches: 8. CDR1 LGHDT and CDR2 YNNKEL come from the germline V gene (reference sequence). Whole blood was used without fractionation, so all unsorted peripheral T cells were included. Reverse transcription used roughly 480 ng RNA and constant-region primers for alpha and beta. Alpha and beta chain libraries were made separately by chain-specific third strand synthesis with multiplexing indices. TCRdb called the 5' RACE reads again in MiXCR, with one record for every CDR3 protein. The sample yields around 7,000 distinct CDR3 sequences, under 8% seen once. This clonotype rates as medium-sized (0.01 to 0.1%).

The source was blood, collected before antiretroviral therapy. The chain links TRBV3-1 to TRBJ2-3, with 9 bases identical to TRBD1. The origin of this receptor is an adult with HIV infection. The CDR3 DNA is TGTGCCAGCAGCCAAGTTTTTCCCGGGACAGGGAGCACAGATACGCAGTATTTT. Amino acid sequence: CASSQVFPGTGSTDTQYF.